This TCR beta chain stems from a study of post-analysis software for immune sequencing data. Of note for this clonotype: Its specificity is not known. One junction end does not reproduce the germline sequence, and a read error may be involved.

Unique molecular identifiers featured in each of the TCR beta cDNA libraries. TCRdb passed the PCR reads through MiXCR, listing each CDR3 protein once. The table shows 750,000 to 950,000 distinct CDR3 sequences, with approximately 53% occurring only once. Looked up from germline, CDR1 is SNHLY and CDR2 is FYNNEI. The CDR3 length is 15 residues. Regarding the study as a whole: There were about 5 TRBV segments more frequent in patients than controls, and TRBV5-6, TRBV5-1 and TRBV20-1 were among them. F-measure co-clustering was strong for batch-matched samples.

This TCR was sampled from a girl under 18 with multiple sclerosis. The V call is TRBV2, the J call TRBJ2-4, with D possibly being TRBD1 (5 bases). The end of the DNA is better explained by TRBJ2-7, so the J call may be wrong. The specimen sequenced was blood. CDR3: CASREDSLFSYEQYF. CDR3 sequence (DNA): TGTGCCAGCAGGGAAGACAGCCTCTTCTCCTACGAGCAGTACTTC.